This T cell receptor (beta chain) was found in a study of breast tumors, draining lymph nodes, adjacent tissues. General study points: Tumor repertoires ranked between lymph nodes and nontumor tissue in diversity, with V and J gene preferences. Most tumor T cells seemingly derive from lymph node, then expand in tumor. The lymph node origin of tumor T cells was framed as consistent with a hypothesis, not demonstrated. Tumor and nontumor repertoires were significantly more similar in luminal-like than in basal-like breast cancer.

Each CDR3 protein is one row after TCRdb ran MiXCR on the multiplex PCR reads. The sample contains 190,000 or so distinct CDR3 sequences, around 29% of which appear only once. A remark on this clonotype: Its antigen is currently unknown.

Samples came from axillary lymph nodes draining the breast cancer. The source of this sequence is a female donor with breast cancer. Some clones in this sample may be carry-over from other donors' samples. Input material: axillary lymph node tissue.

CDR3 sequence reads: CASSPGTSLENTEAFF. The CDR3 nucleotides are TGTGCCAGCAGCCCCGGGACTTCCCTTGAGAACACTGAAGCTTTCTTT. This chain uses TRBV5-4 with TRBJ1-1; D may be TRBD1 (5 bases). Germline CDR1 and CDR2: SGHNT and YYREEE (reference sequence). The CDR3 extends over 16 amino acids. Trimming removed 4 bases at V and 1 base at J, with 17 bases between.